Listed here are 27 T cell receptor beta chains from one sample, sequenced in a study of Ad26.COV2.S vaccination and SARS-CoV-2 variants. Regarding treatment: 15 to 20 received Ad26.COV2.S at low or high dose, single or two shots; roughly 5 received placebo; per-sample allocation not given. Sampling took place 63 days after the first vaccine or placebo injection. Only in-frame clones appear in the TCRdb table, and some are missing; sequencing was by immunoSEQ multiplex PCR. The table records a few hundred thousand clones, around nine tenths of them present only once. The sample consisted of peripheral blood, taken in a trial of Ad26.COV2.S vaccine versus placebo. These receptors all stem from a person aged 18 to 65 who received the Ad26.COV2.S COVID-19 vaccine or a placebo.

V gene TRBV2 combines with J gene TRBJ2-7; a possible D gene is TRBD1 (8 bases). Deletions cut 6 bases from V and 0 bases from J, with 15 bases between. Per germline, CDR1 SNHLY and CDR2 FYNNEI. The CDR3 is made up of 15 amino acids. Here the CDR3 reads CASSQQGGVSYEQYF. CDR3 in DNA: TGTGCCAGCAGCCAACAGGGGGGGGTCTCCTACGAGCAGTACTTC. The full variable domain, with the rest looked up from reference TRBV2 and TRBJ2-7, is EPEVTQTPSHQVTQMGQEVILRCVPISNHLYFYWYRQILGQKVEFLVSFYNNEISEKSEIFDDQFSVERPDGSNFTLKIRSTKLEDSAMYFCASSQQGGVSYEQYFGPGTRLTVT.

The chain uses TRBV4-1 and TRBJ2-7; D is unresolved. V lost 0 bases to trimming and J lost 3 bases, with 15 bases between them. Germline V gene lookup returns CDR1 MGHRA and CDR2 YSYEKL. The CDR3 contains 16 residues. The CDR3 sequence is CASSQDWTEPGYEQYF. CDR3 DNA: TGCGCCAGCAGCCAAGATTGGACGGAGCCGGGCTACGAGCAGTACTTC.

This clone was recorded a few times. The chain uses TRBV19 and TRBJ1-5, with 8 bases fitting TRBD1. Per germline, CDR1 LNHDA and CDR2 SQIVND (reference sequence). With V trimmed by 3 bases and J by 3 bases, 4 bases remained unmatched. The CDR3 sequence is 15 residues long. The CDR3 DNA reads TGTGCCAGTAGTATTGCAGGGGGCGTCAATCAGCCCCAGCATTTT. This sequence encodes CASSIAGGVNQPQHF. Variable domain in full (rest from reference TRBV19 and TRBJ1-5): DGGITQSPKYLFRKEGQNVTLSCEQNLNHDAMYWYRQDPGQGLRLIYYSQIVNDFQKGDIAEGYSVSREKKESFPLTVTSAQKNPTAFYLCASSIAGGVNQPQHFGDGTRLSIL.

The rearrangement links TRBV5-4 to TRBJ2-1; TRBD2 matches at 10 bases. This CDR3 has 14 amino acids. CDR1 SGHNT and CDR2 YYREEE come from the germline V gene (reference sequence). V lost 2 bases to trimming and J lost 7 bases; unmatched junction nucleotides: 3. The CDR3 sequence is CASSLRLAGNEQFF. Here the CDR3 DNA reads TGTGCCAGCAGCTTAAGACTAGCGGGTAATGAGCAGTTCTTC.

V gene TRBV7-9 combines with J gene TRBJ1-2; 7 bases are a match to TRBD1. After removal of 5 bases from V and 8 bases from J, the junction contained 11 bases not matched to a gene. The CDR3 is made up of 14 amino acids. CDR1 and CDR2 from the germline V gene are SEHNR and FQNEAQ (reference sequence). This chain's CDR3 is CASSLRDSLWGYTF. CDR3 in DNA: TGTGCCAGCAGCCTCCGGGACAGCCTATGGGGCTACACCTTC.

V is TRBV5-8 and J is TRBJ1-4, with TRBD1 matching 10 bases. Germline CDR1 reads SGHTS; CDR2 reads YDEGEE. With 2 bases clipped from V and 6 bases from J, the junction kept 4 bases outside the gene matches. CDR3 length equals 15 residues. DNA of the CDR3: TGTGCCAGCAGCTTATGGACAGGGGGGGATGAAAAACTGTTTTTT. This codes for CASSLWTGGDEKLFF.

This clone was seen a handful of times. The chain links TRBV5-4 to TRBJ1-4, with D unclear. This CDR3 has 14 amino acids. Germline V gene lookup returns CDR1 SGHNT and CDR2 YYREEE (reference sequence). V was cut by 3 bases and J by 7 bases, with 13 bases left in between. CDR3 protein: CASSSGASGEKLFF. CDR3 in DNA: TGTGCCAGCAGCTCCGGAGCATCAGGTGAAAAACTGTTTTTT.

The rearrangement joins TRBV4-3 to TRBJ1-5; tentatively, D is TRBD1 (6 bases). Per germline, CDR1 LGHNA and CDR2 YSLEER. This CDR3 spans 15 amino acids. Between the trimmed V and J ends, which lost 0 bases and 5 bases, there was a span of 11 bases. The CDR3 nucleotides read TGCGCCAGCAGCCAAGAAGGTTACAGGGATCAGCCCCAGCATTTT. Its protein is CASSQEGYRDQPQHF.

The chain combines TRBV5-8 with TRBJ1-5; 8 bases fit TRBD1. Germline loops: CDR1 SGHTS, CDR2 YDEGEE. The junction had 8 bases not matched to a gene; V was cut back by 4 bases and J by 2 bases. This CDR3 is 16 amino acids long. The CDR3, as DNA: TGTGCCAGCAGCCCGCATCAGGGGGCAGGCAATCAGCCCCAGCATTTT. It is translated as CASSPHQGAGNQPQHF.

This chain links TRBV6-5 with TRBJ1-1, with unresolved D. The CDR3 loop spans 14 amino acids. Germline loops: CDR1 MNHEY, CDR2 SVGAGI. With 6 bases removed from V and 5 bases from J, the gap between germline ends came to 16 bases. The CDR3 DNA reads as TGTGCCAGCAGGACCCCGGTGGCTGGGACTGAAGCTTTCTTT. As protein: CASRTPVAGTEAFF.

The chain joins TRBV19 to TRBJ2-4, with D maybe TRBD2 (5 bases). Germline assignment: CDR1 LNHDA and CDR2 SQIVND (reference sequence). V lost 3 bases to trimming and J lost 8 bases, with 14 bases between them. The CDR3 extends over 14 amino acids. As DNA, the CDR3 is TGTGCCAGTAGTATCGGGGAGATAGGCGACATTCAGTACTTC. Its translation: CASSIGEIGDIQYF.

This chain connects TRBV5-4 to TRBJ2-3, with no clear D. Germline V lookup: CDR1 SGHNT, CDR2 YYREEE (reference sequence). Trimming stripped 0 bases from V and 2 bases from J, with 13 bases between. The CDR3 runs to 16 residues. The CDR3 nucleotides are TGTGCCAGCAGCTTGGGGGCAGGACCCCCCACAGATACGCAGTATTTT. Encoded protein: CASSLGAGPPTDTQYF.

The V gene is TRBV4-3, the J gene TRBJ2-1; D not resolved. The germline V gene encodes CDR1 LGHNA and CDR2 YSLEER. V lost 0 bases and J 6 bases, leaving 12 bases between the germline ends. The CDR3 contains 15 residues. The CDR3 loop reads CASSQESTHPNEQFF. The CDR3 coding sequence is TGCGCCAGCAGCCAAGAAAGTACCCATCCCAATGAGCAGTTCTTC.

The rearrangement uses TRBV6-4 and TRBJ2-3; possibly TRBD2 for D (7 bases). There are 17 residues in the CDR3. Per germline, CDR1 MRHNA and CDR2 SNTAGT. The V end lost 0 bases, the J end lost 3 bases, and 16 bases lay between the germline ends. Written as DNA, the CDR3 is TGTGCCAGCAGTGACTCGATAGGCGGGGGCCCAACAGATACGCAGTATTTT. Translation gives CASSDSIGGGPTDTQYF.

This clone was counted once. The V and J genes are TRBV21-1 and TRBJ1-2; the table's TRBD1 call for D was not verified on the DNA. TRBV21-1 is reported as a pseudogene. The CDR3 extends over 18 amino acids. The chain's CDR3 is CASSLLRDRSPYGYGYTF. CDR3 coding DNA: TGTGCCAGCAGCCTCCTCCGAGACAGGTCCCCCTATGGGTATGGCTACACCTTC.

The rearrangement links TRBV6-2 or TRBV6-3 to TRBJ2-1, with 7 bases aligning to TRBD2. The CDR3 has 16 amino acids. Per germline, CDR1 MNHEY and CDR2 SVGEGT. Trimming at V came to 2 bases and at J to 0 bases, leaving 4 bases not matched to a gene. For the CDR3, the DNA is TGTGCCAGCAGTTACATGGGACTACCCTCCTACAATGAGCAGTTCTTC. Translated: CASSYMGLPSYNEQFF.

J is TRBJ2-3 and V is TRBV5-1, with D hard to call. Germline V gene lookup returns CDR1 SGHRS and CDR2 YFSETQ. The CDR3 length is 14 residues. V lost 3 bases, J lost 3 bases, and 11 bases lay in between. The CDR3 DNA sequence: TGCGCCAGCAGCTCTTATCTACAGACAGATACGCAGTATTTT. Its protein product is CASSSYLQTDTQYF.

The CDR3 bases are TGTGCCAGCAGCAAAGGAACCCATCAGCCCCAGCATTTT. Its protein is CASSKGTHQPQHF. V and J are TRBV21-1 and TRBJ1-5. TRBV21-1 is a pseudogene. This CDR3 contains 13 residues.

The V gene is TRBV7-6, the J gene TRBJ2-7, with 7 positions matching TRBD1. The V gene's germline CDR1 is SGHVS and CDR2 FNYEAQ. The J segment lost 0 bases and the V segment lost 5 bases, leaving 16 bases of the junction unmatched. The CDR3 consists of 18 residues. CDR3 residues: CASSPGQAVADSSYEQYF. The DNA for the CDR3 is TGTGCCAGCAGCCCTGGACAGGCCGTCGCGGACAGCTCCTACGAGCAGTACTTC.

The CDR3 here is CASSQYGLAGKTQETQYF. The CDR3 nucleotides are TGCGCCAGCAGCCAATACGGACTAGCGGGGAAAACACAAGAGACCCAGTACTTC. V is TRBV4-1 and J is TRBJ2-5; 12 nucleotides align to TRBD2. Germline trimming cut 2 bases from V and 2 bases from J; bases unmatched to any gene: 9. Germline CDR1 MGHRA, CDR2 YSYEKL. The CDR3 has 18 amino acids.

J is TRBJ2-6 and V is TRBV9, with TRBD1 matching 7 bases. The CDR3 sequence is 16 residues long. Germline loops: CDR1 SGDLS, CDR2 YYNGEE. Trimming cost V 0 bases and J 3 bases; bases outside gene matches: 3. DNA of the CDR3: TGTGCCAGCAGCGTAGAGGGGGCCGGTGGGGCCAACGTCCTGACTTTC. It codes for CASSVEGAGGANVLTF.

The chain carries TRBV30 and TRBJ1-1; no definite D call. CDR1 and CDR2 from the germline V gene are GTSNPN and SVGIG (reference sequence). The CDR3 is 11 amino acids. V shed 7 bases and J shed 10 bases, with 16 bases lying between them. Here the CDR3 DNA reads TGTGCCTTAATCGACCTCGGACGAGCTTTCTTT. Amino acid sequence: CALIDLGRAFF.

The chain employs TRBV2 and TRBJ2-7; maybe TRBD1 (6 bases). Germline values: CDR1 SNHLY, CDR2 FYNNEI. The CDR3 consists of 14 residues. With 7 bases removed from V and 0 bases from J, the gap between germline ends came to 13 bases. CDR3 coding DNA: TGTGCCAGCATGTCTCGGGACACCTCCTACGAGCAGTACTTC. Its translation: CASMSRDTSYEQYF.

As for this clone: This CDR3 is also generated by other DNA sequences in the sample. The chain is built from TRBV7-7 and TRBJ2-5, with 7 bases identical to TRBD1. The trim removed 5 bases at V and 5 bases at J, leaving 5 bases unmatched. CDR3 length equals 13 residues. Germline CDR1 SSHAT, CDR2 FNYEAQ (reference sequence). CDR3 residues: CASSRDREETQYF. The CDR3 nucleotides read TGTGCCAGCAGCCGCGACAGGGAGGAGACCCAGTACTTC.

The gene calls are TRBV7-8 and TRBJ2-1; weak D call: TRBD1 (6 bases). V was trimmed by 2 bases and J by 6 bases, leaving 14 bases between them. The germline V gene has CDR1 SGHVS and CDR2 FQNEAQ. The CDR3 loop spans 15 amino acids. The CDR3 DNA follows: TGTGCCAGCAGCTTAATCAGGGGATGGGGCAATGAGCAGTTCTTC. This sequence encodes CASSLIRGWGNEQFF.

The chain combines TRBV19 with TRBJ2-7; D is uncertain. Trimming took 4 bases from V and 3 from J, leaving 10 bases between them. This CDR3 is 13 amino acids long. Germline CDR1 is LNHDA and CDR2 is SQIVND (reference sequence). The CDR3 bases are TGTGCCAGTAGTACCGGAGTTTACTACGAGCAGTACTTC. This sequence encodes CASSTGVYYEQYF.

The rearrangement joins TRBV7-6 to TRBJ1-4, with D uncertain. CDR1 is SGHVS and CDR2 is FNYEAQ in the germline V gene. The CDR3 is 16 residues long. V lost 5 bases, J lost 3 bases, and 16 bases lay in between. The CDR3 spells CASSPSWGSANEKLFF. In DNA, the CDR3 is TGTGCCAGCAGCCCCAGTTGGGGATCGGCTAATGAAAAACTGTTTTTT. The full variable domain, in which reference TRBV7-6 and TRBJ1-4 provide the parts outside the CDR3, is GAGVSQSPRYKVTKRGQDVALRCDPISGHVSLYWYRQALGQGPEFLTYFNYEAQQDKSGLPNDRFSAERPEGSISTLTIQRTEQRDSAMYRCASSPSWGSANEKLFFGSGTQLSVL.